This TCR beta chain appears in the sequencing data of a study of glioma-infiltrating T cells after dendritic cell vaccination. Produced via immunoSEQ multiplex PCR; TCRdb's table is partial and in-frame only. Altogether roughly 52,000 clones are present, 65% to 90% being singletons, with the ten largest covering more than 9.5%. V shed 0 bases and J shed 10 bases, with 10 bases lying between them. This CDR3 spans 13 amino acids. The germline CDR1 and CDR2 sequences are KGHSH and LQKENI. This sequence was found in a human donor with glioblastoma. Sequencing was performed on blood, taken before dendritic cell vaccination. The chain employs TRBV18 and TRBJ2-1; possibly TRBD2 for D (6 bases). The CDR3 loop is CASSPPVRGEQFF. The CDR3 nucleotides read TGTGCCAGCTCACCACCTGTCCGGGGGGAGCAGTTCTTC. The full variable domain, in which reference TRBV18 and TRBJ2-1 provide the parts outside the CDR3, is NAGVMQNPRHLVRRRGQEARLRCSPMKGHSHVYWYRQLPEEGLKFMVYLQKENIIDESGMPKERFSAEFPKEGPSILRIQQVVRGDSAAYFCASSPPVRGEQFFGPGTRLTVL.